Each of the 3 T cell receptor beta chains below was sequenced from the same sample in a study of cytomegalovirus exposure and HLA in healthy donors. Amplification used 60 Vbeta primers and 13 Jbeta primers. TCRdb's copy holds only in-frame clones and misses some; the assay was immunoSEQ multiplex PCR. The sample lists approximately 70,000 clones, around 72% occurring once. The sequencing sample was made of PBMCs. The source is a woman aged 40 to 50 in good health and CMV-seropositive.

The chain recombines TRBV19 with TRBJ1-1; maybe TRBD1 (5 bases). This CDR3 spans 13 amino acids. The germline gives CDR1 LNHDA, CDR2 SQIVND (reference sequence). V shed 11 bases and J shed 8 bases, with 21 bases lying between them. The CDR3 region has the DNA TGTGCCTCGCTTTTGGGGGGTTCGGTCGAAGCTTTCTTT. It specifies CASLLGGSVEAFF.

This sequence joins TRBV5-1 and TRBJ2-3, with D maybe TRBD2 (6 bases). The CDR3 sequence is 15 residues long. V gave up 4 bases and J gave up 4 bases, with 16 bases separating them. Germline V CDR1 and CDR2: SGHRS, YFSETQ. The CDR3: CASSPGGAGSDTQYF. The CDR3 nucleotides read TGCGCCAGCAGCCCCGGCGGGGCGGGGTCAGATACGCAGTATTTT.

The chain joins TRBV9 to TRBJ2-4, with a weak D call TRBD1 (5 bases). V lost 0 bases to trimming and J lost 8 bases, with 12 bases between them. CDR3 length equals 14 residues. CDR1 and CDR2 from the germline V gene are SGDLS and YYNGEE. The CDR3 DNA reads as TGTGCCAGCAGCGTAGGGTGGGGCACGGACATTCAGTACTTC. Its translation: CASSVGWGTDIQYF.